The source of this TCR beta chain is a study of blood T cell repertoires in COVID-19. V lost 2 bases to trimming and J lost 7 bases, with 8 bases between them. This CDR3 has 12 amino acids. Per germline, CDR1 SGHNT and CDR2 YYREEE (reference sequence). Methods used by the authors: Quantification of nucleated cells was approximated via reference gene primer amplification. The protocol was immunoSEQ multiplex PCR, while the TCRdb copy is restricted to in-frame clones and leaves out a portion. V and J calls and clone size are copied from that table; D and trimming were computed from the DNA. The sample contains more than 80,000 clones, under 85% of which appear only once.

The specimen sequenced was peripheral blood. The chain employs TRBV5-4 and TRBJ2-3; TRBD2 might be the D (5 bases). The TCR sequence derives from a woman aged 60-75 years with acute or convalescent COVID-19. The CDR3 DNA is TGTGCCAGCAGCTTAACGGGGAATACGCAGTATTTT. This gives the protein CASSLTGNTQYF.